This is a list of T cell receptor beta chains from one sample in a study of shared clonotypes between healthy human individuals. Assay used: immunoSEQ multiplex PCR; TCRdb lists only in-frame clones, some missing. The sample lists 1.4 million or so clones, about 98.5% occurring once. Sequencing was done on a sample of naive CD4+ T cells sorted from blood. All receptors come from a man between 25 and 39 years old in good health. Both conserved end residues are part of each CDR3. A D gene is named only where the DNA matches it firmly. Size values are once, few and many counts, or a class for expanded clones, and some rows have none.

v_call: TRBV6-5; d_call: TRBD1; j_call: TRBJ1-2; clone_size: -; cdr3_aa: CASSRGQFNYGYTF; cdr3_nt: TGTGCCAGCAGTCGGGGACAGTTTAACTATGGCTACACCTTC
v_call: TRBV7-9; d_call: TRBD2; j_call: TRBJ2-5; clone_size: -; cdr3_aa: CASAPGGNRETQYF; cdr3_nt: TGTGCCAGCGCCCCGGGGGGGAATAGGGAGACCCAGTACTTC
v_call: TRBV14; d_call: -; j_call: TRBJ2-5; clone_size: -; cdr3_aa: CASSQLGLQGTQYF; cdr3_nt: TGTGCCAGCAGCCAATTGGGTTTACAGGGGACCCAGTACTTC
v_call: TRBV6-6; d_call: TRBD1; j_call: TRBJ1-2; clone_size: -; cdr3_aa: CASKGQGYGYTF; cdr3_nt: TGTGCCAGCAAGGGACAGGGCTATGGCTACACCTTC
v_call: TRBV7-2; d_call: -; j_call: TRBJ2-7; clone_size: -; cdr3_aa: CASSLERYSYEQYF; cdr3_nt: TGTGCCAGCAGCTTAGAGCGGTACTCCTACGAGCAGTACTTC
v_call: TRBV28; d_call: -; j_call: TRBJ2-3; clone_size: -; cdr3_aa: CASSSRPTSTDTQYF; cdr3_nt: TGTGCCAGCAGTAGTAGGCCGACTAGCACAGATACGCAGTATTTT
v_call: TRBV27; d_call: -; j_call: TRBJ1-1; clone_size: -; cdr3_aa: CASSLSRVGGAGSKTEAFF; cdr3_nt: TGTGCCAGCAGTTTATCGAGGGTTGGGGGCGCCGGGTCTAAAACTGAAGCTTTCTTT
v_call: TRBV28; d_call: -; j_call: TRBJ1-2; clone_size: -; cdr3_aa: CASTRAPGSNYGYTF; cdr3_nt: TGTGCCAGCACAAGGGCCCCAGGGAGTAACTATGGCTACACCTTC
v_call: TRBV29-1; d_call: TRBD2; j_call: TRBJ2-5; clone_size: -; cdr3_aa: CSVEFWDYKQETQYF; cdr3_nt: TGCAGCGTTGAATTTTGGGACTACAAACAAGAGACCCAGTACTTC
v_call: TRBV4-1; d_call: -; j_call: TRBJ1-1; clone_size: -; cdr3_aa: CASSQDGRMNTEAFF; cdr3_nt: TGCGCCAGCAGCCAAGATGGCAGGATGAACACTGAAGCTTTCTTT
v_call: TRBV18; d_call: TRBD2; j_call: TRBJ2-2; clone_size: -; cdr3_aa: CASSPPGLASGELFF; cdr3_nt: TGTGCCAGCTCACCACCGGGACTAGCTTCTGGGGAGCTGTTTTTT
v_call: TRBV5-6; d_call: -; j_call: TRBJ2-1; clone_size: -; cdr3_aa: CASGATHNEQFF; cdr3_nt: TGTGCCAGCGGTGCTACGCACAATGAGCAGTTCTTC
v_call: TRBV4-3; d_call: TRBD2; j_call: TRBJ2-7; clone_size: -; cdr3_aa: CASSQEVLAVEQYF; cdr3_nt: TGCGCCAGCAGCCAAGAGGTGCTAGCGGTCGAGCAGTACTTC
v_call: TRBV27; d_call: -; j_call: TRBJ2-1; clone_size: -; cdr3_aa: CASSSPRGSEQFF; cdr3_nt: TGTGCCAGCAGTTCCCCCAGGGGTAGTGAGCAGTTCTTC
v_call: TRBV5-6; d_call: TRBD1; j_call: TRBJ2-7; clone_size: -; cdr3_aa: CASSLDRGLHEQYF; cdr3_nt: TGTGCCAGCAGCTTGGACAGGGGGCTGCACGAGCAGTACTTC
v_call: TRBV4-1; d_call: TRBD1; j_call: TRBJ1-2; clone_size: -; cdr3_aa: CASSQPGQGTLGYTF; cdr3_nt: TGCGCCAGCAGCCAACCTGGACAGGGCACTTTAGGCTACACCTTC
v_call: TRBV5-1; d_call: TRBD2; j_call: TRBJ2-3; clone_size: -; cdr3_aa: CASSPTSSRGADTQYF; cdr3_nt: TGCGCCAGCAGCCCGACTAGCTCGAGAGGGGCAGATACGCAGTATTTT
v_call: TRBV7-3; d_call: -; j_call: TRBJ2-2; clone_size: -; cdr3_aa: CASSPPGARGNTGELFF; cdr3_nt: TGTGCCAGCAGCCCCCCGGGGGCAAGGGGGAACACCGGGGAGCTGTTTTTT
v_call: TRBV5-1; d_call: -; j_call: TRBJ2-1; clone_size: once; cdr3_aa: CASSQGTDAYNEQFF; cdr3_nt: TGCGCCAGCAGCCAAGGGACGGATGCATACAATGAGCAGTTCTTC
v_call: TRBV14; d_call: TRBD2; j_call: TRBJ2-7; clone_size: -; cdr3_aa: CASSRFTSGTTYEQYF; cdr3_nt: TGTGCCAGCAGCCGATTTACTAGCGGGACTACCTACGAGCAGTACTTC
v_call: TRBV4-1; d_call: TRBD2; j_call: TRBJ2-1; clone_size: -; cdr3_aa: CASSQGTSGPLYNEQFF; cdr3_nt: TGCGCCAGCAGCCAGGGGACTAGCGGGCCCCTCTACAATGAGCAGTTCTTC
v_call: TRBV18; d_call: TRBD2; j_call: TRBJ2-2; clone_size: -; cdr3_aa: CASSPPQGLLTGELFF; cdr3_nt: TGTGCCAGCTCACCACCGCAGGGACTATTAACCGGGGAGCTGTTTTTT
v_call: TRBV29-1; d_call: -; j_call: TRBJ2-7; clone_size: once; cdr3_aa: CSVEGVNEQYF; cdr3_nt: TGCAGCGTTGAGGGGGTAAACGAGCAGTACTTC
v_call: TRBV7-2; d_call: TRBD2; j_call: TRBJ2-3; clone_size: once; cdr3_aa: CASSPTSGSSDTQYF; cdr3_nt: TGTGCCAGCAGCCCTACTAGCGGGAGTTCGGATACGCAGTATTTT
v_call: TRBV7-9; d_call: TRBD2; j_call: TRBJ2-2; clone_size: -; cdr3_aa: CASEPRGAGELFF; cdr3_nt: TGTGCCAGCGAACCCCGGGGGGCCGGGGAGCTGTTTTTT
v_call: TRBV7-2; d_call: -; j_call: TRBJ1-2; clone_size: -; cdr3_aa: CASISFQVQEYGYTF; cdr3_nt: TGTGCCAGCATCTCATTCCAGGTACAGGAGTATGGCTACACCTTC
v_call: TRBV9; d_call: -; j_call: TRBJ2-1; clone_size: -; cdr3_aa: CASSVDSFNEQFF; cdr3_nt: TGTGCCAGCAGCGTAGACTCTTTCAATGAGCAGTTCTTC
v_call: TRBV28; d_call: TRBD1; j_call: TRBJ2-7; clone_size: once; cdr3_aa: CASSLTLGQSSYEQYF; cdr3_nt: TGTGCCAGCAGTTTAACTCTGGGACAGAGCTCCTACGAGCAGTACTTC
v_call: TRBV19; d_call: TRBD2; j_call: TRBJ2-1; clone_size: -; cdr3_aa: CASRGGRGAPSYNEQFF; cdr3_nt: TGTGCCAGTAGGGGGGGGAGGGGTGCCCCCTCCTACAATGAGCAGTTCTTC
v_call: TRBV18; d_call: -; j_call: TRBJ2-3; clone_size: -; cdr3_aa: CASSDLPRPSTDTQYF; cdr3_nt: TGTGCCAGCTCGGACCTCCCCAGGCCCAGCACAGATACGCAGTATTTT
v_call: TRBV19; d_call: TRBD2; j_call: TRBJ2-7; clone_size: once; cdr3_aa: CASRRGGSYEQYF; cdr3_nt: TGTGCCAGTAGGCGGGGGGGCTCGTACGAGCAGTACTTC
v_call: TRBV6-5; d_call: -; j_call: TRBJ1-2; clone_size: -; cdr3_aa: CASSYSGSRWGYTF; cdr3_nt: TGTGCCAGCAGTTACTCTGGAAGCCGGTGGGGGTACACCTTC
v_call: TRBV5-1; d_call: TRBD1; j_call: TRBJ1-2; clone_size: -; cdr3_aa: CASSPHPRQGVVGGYTF; cdr3_nt: TGCGCCAGCAGCCCACATCCGAGACAGGGGGTAGTAGGTGGCTACACCTTC
v_call: TRBV29-1; d_call: -; j_call: TRBJ2-7; clone_size: -; cdr3_aa: CSVVQRQYEQYF; cdr3_nt: TGCAGCGTTGTTCAGAGACAATACGAGCAGTACTTC
v_call: TRBV6-6; d_call: -; j_call: TRBJ1-4; clone_size: -; cdr3_aa: CASSHVAVGEKLFF; cdr3_nt: TGTGCCAGCAGCCACGTCGCTGTTGGTGAAAAACTGTTTTTT
v_call: TRBV18; d_call: -; j_call: TRBJ1-5; clone_size: -; cdr3_aa: CASSPLGTTHQPQHF; cdr3_nt: TGTGCCAGCTCACCTCTAGGGACAACCCATCAGCCCCAGCATTTT